This TCR beta chain was observed in a study of Graves' ophthalmopathy and Graves' hyperthyroidism (dated by TCRdb to the late 2010s). Describing the broader study: Peripheral blood was collected at initial diagnosis, prior to any treatment. In total, approximately 140 blood samples were TCR-sequenced: some 43 ophthalmopathy, roughly 77 hyperthyroidism and roughly 17 hyperthyroidism-to-ophthalmopathy patients. Following sampling, methimazole starting at 30 mg daily was administered to hyperthyroidism patients, and high-dose intravenous methylprednisolone was administered to ophthalmopathy patients. A discovery set of 95 to 100 patients (43 ophthalmopathy, 55 to 60 stable hyperthyroidism) was enrolled to explore V-J signatures distinguishing ophthalmopathy from hyperthyroidism. The study used TCR beta repertoire signatures to distinguish Graves' ophthalmopathy from Graves' hyperthyroidism and to predict progression to ophthalmopathy. For independent validation, a separate cohort was made up of fewer than 20 hyperthyroidism patients plus 17 patients who later progressed from hyperthyroidism to ophthalmopathy. In five or six hyperthyroidism patients, T-cell repertoires of thyroid tissue and blood were compared.

Ophthalmopathy patients were characterized by moderately to severely active disease, a Clinical Activity Score of at least 3, a NOSPECS grade of at least 4, and a disease duration under 3 months. Patients with other autoimmune diseases, uncontrolled infections, pregnancy or lactation were excluded from the study. Clinical symptoms, serum thyroxine, TRAb, thyroid ultrasound and orbital computed tomography were used for diagnosis. Using Ficoll-Paque density gradient centrifugation, PBMCs were isolated from 9 to 10 ml of fresh peripheral blood. Trizol reagent was used to extract the total RNA, and its quality was then checked on an Agilent 2100 Bioanalyzer. The research as a whole found: Most expanded thyroid clonotypes with frequency above 0.001 were also detected in blood, suggesting blood repertoires may reflect the thyroid immune response. Sample size was not statistically predetermined, and group allocation was not concealed from the investigators. The 13-signature model separated ophthalmopathy from stable hyperthyroidism with roughly 89% sensitivity and just under 84% specificity in cross-validation, and 80%/75% in the test set. In validation, the model predicted ophthalmopathy progression with about 64% sensitivity and 72% to 80% specificity; around twelve predicted patients were CT-confirmed with GO in a median of around 6 months.

The CDR3 has 10 amino acids, counting the end cysteine and phenylalanine. Here the CDR3 DNA is all that survives: 30 bases in frame from base 1. CDR1 LNHDA and CDR2 SQIVND are derived from the germline V gene (reference sequence). Notes on this clonotype: Its recognized antigen is unknown. A junction end diverges from the germline sequence, so it may reflect a read error.

For repertoire sequencing, the TCR beta CDR3 regions were amplified from RNA transcripts. The first round was an RT-PCR using HTBI primers with the Qiagen OneStep RT-PCR kit, and this first round was followed by a second-round multiplex PCR, then size selection and purification. The libraries underwent paired-end sequencing with 100 bp reads on an Illumina HiSeq2000. The original methods were these. Reads were processed with SOAPnuke, discarding reads with adapters, uncalled bases, mean Phred below 15, or no exact constant-primer or identifier match. COPE v1.2.5 was used to merge the high-quality paired reads. Each unique nucleotide sequence was defined as a clonotype, and clonotypes were aligned to IMGT TRB V, D and J references with MiTCR v1.1. The analysis was limited to V-J combinations with a frequency above 0.0001, which together covered 99.2% of repertoires. For each V-J combination, a TCR clonal expansion and chaos score was defined as F50 clonal expansion divided by the chaos observed in the TCRdist matrix. Welch's t-statistics and random forest were used to reduce features to some 13 V-J combinations, which were fed into a naive Bayes classifier. The similarity between thyroid and blood repertoires was quantified using the Morisita-Horn index. Through fastp at Q25 and MiXCR, TCRdb rebuilt clones from the public reads, retaining in-frame beta chains. Rows matching on CDR3 protein sequence are summarized as one entry with the most common DNA and genes. The V and J calls follow TCRdb's processing rather than the paper's. The sample yields hundreds of thousands of distinct CDR3 sequences; about 38% were counted once. The top ten clonotypes cover roughly 3% of the sample.

Sequenced: peripheral blood. This sequence originates from an adult man with Graves' ophthalmopathy. Recombination linked TRBV19 to TRBJ1-3; the junction holds 9 bases that match TRBD1. DNA sequence: TGTGCCAGTAGGAGGAACAGGGGGCCTTTT. Its protein reads: CASRRNRGPF.